This TCR beta chain was observed in a study of T cell responses to AZD1222 COVID-19 vaccine. Only in-frame clones appear in the TCRdb table, and some are missing; sequencing was by immunoSEQ multiplex PCR. The sample records 98,000 or so clones, 75% to 90% being singletons. This clone has more than one count but fewer than ten. Trimming stripped 5 bases from V and 0 bases from J, with 9 bases between. In germline, CDR1 is SGHDN, CDR2 FVKESK. The CDR3 has 14 residues. This TCR derives from an adult in good health. The chain has TRBV14 and TRBJ2-3, with no clear D. The specimen comprised peripheral blood, sampled on day 0 of AZD1222 vaccination. The CDR3 DNA follows: TGTGCCAGCAGCGACACCTCTAGCACAGATACGCAGTATTTT. Protein sequence: CASSDTSSTDTQYF. The variable domain in full, completed from reference TRBV14 and TRBJ2-3, reads EAGVTQFPSHSVIEKGQTVTLRCDPISGHDNLYWYRRVMGKEIKFLLHFVKESKQDESGMPNNRFLAERTGGTYSTLKVQPAELEDSGVYFCASSDTSSTDTQYFGPGTRLTVL.